The clone carrying this TCR beta chain was picked up one time. This sample is drawn from a study of blood T cell repertoires in COVID-19. At the level of the study: COVID-19 samples, acute and convalescent, were from the United States, Italy and Spain. The cDNA or gDNA used as material had been derived from T cells, B-cell-depleted T cells, or PBMCs.

Per the original methods: It was from reference gene primer amplification that nucleated cell counts were estimated. Assay: immunoSEQ multiplex PCR; the TCRdb copy retains only in-frame clones and omits some. V and J calls and clone size come straight from that table; D and trimming were deduced from the DNA. Here the sample spans about 160,000 clones, 82% being singletons. The sequence was obtained from a woman of 80 years or more with active or convalescent COVID-19. Sequences were obtained from peripheral blood.

Here the CDR3 DNA reads TGTGCCACCAGGTTTCGTGGCGGAAACTATGGCTACACCTTC. It encodes CATRFRGGNYGYTF. V is TRBV15 and J is TRBJ1-2; D ambiguous. The CDR3 extends over 14 amino acids. In germline, CDR1 is LNHNV, CDR2 YYDKDF (reference sequence). The V end lost 6 bases, the J end lost 2 bases, and 13 bases lay between the germline ends. Full variable domain (missing parts from reference TRBV15 and TRBJ1-2): DAMVIQNPRYQVTQFGKPVTLSCSQTLNHNVMYWYQQKSSQAPKLLFHYYDKDFNNEADTPDNFQSRRPNTSFCFLDIRSPGLGDTAMYLCATRFRGGNYGYTFGSGTRLTVV.